One sample yielded the 14 T cell receptor beta chains listed below, sequenced in a study of blood T cell repertoires in COVID-19. The assay was immunoSEQ multiplex PCR, and TCRdb's table has in-frame clones only and misses some. Found here are approximately 230,000 clones, 70% to 90% of them singletons; the top ten hold under 4%. The sample taken for sequencing was peripheral blood. The receptors here all came from a man aged 18 to 30 with active or convalescent COVID-19.

This clone is a singleton in its sample. This rearrangement joins TRBV6-5 to TRBJ1-2; TRBD1 might be the D (6 bases). The germline gives CDR1 MNHEY, CDR2 SVGAGI. Trimming shortened V by 7 bases and J by 8 bases, and 14 bases separated the two germline ends. This CDR3 spans 12 amino acids. The CDR3 protein is CASTTSGEGYTF. CDR3 sequence (DNA): TGTGCCAGCACCACGTCAGGGGAAGGCTACACCTTC.

The V gene is TRBV19, the J gene TRBJ1-4; D might be TRBD1 (5 bases). Trimming took off 3 bases at V and 3 bases at J, with 17 bases between the two ends. Germline values: CDR1 LNHDA, CDR2 SQIVND (reference sequence). There are 17 residues in the CDR3. The CDR3 nucleotides read TGTGCCAGTAGTATCACGGCAGGGTTATCGTCTAATGAAAAACTGTTTTTT. Residues: CASSITAGLSSNEKLFF.

V gene TRBV20-1 combines with J gene TRBJ1-5; a weak D match, TRBD1 (5 bases). Germline lookup yields CDR1 DFQATT and CDR2 SNEGSKA (reference sequence). CDR3 length: 16 amino acids. The ends were cut back, 3 bases at V and 0 bases at J, with 15 bases in the middle. DNA for the CDR3: TGCAGTGCTAGTGGGGGTGGAGGGAATAGCAATCAGCCCCAGCATTTT. Translating it yields CSASGGGGNSNQPQHF.

The gene calls are TRBV6-6 and TRBJ1-1; 9 nucleotides align to TRBD1. CDR1 is MNHNY and CDR2 is SVGAGI in the germline V gene (reference sequence). The V and J ends lost 5 bases and 2 bases, in that order; junction bases with no gene match: 15. CDR3 length equals 18 residues. CDR3 DNA sequence: TGTGCCAGCAGTCCAACTTATCCTTCGGACAGGGGAAACACTGAAGCTTTCTTT. Its translation: CASSPTYPSDRGNTEAFF.

This clone was picked up one time. CDR3: CASSLDILDRGIQETQYF. In DNA form, the CDR3 reads TGTGCCAGCAGCTTAGATATTTTGGACAGGGGAATCCAGGAGACCCAGTACTTC. The J gene is TRBJ2-5, the V gene TRBV11-2; TRBD1 agrees at 9 bases. CDR1 is SGHAT and CDR2 is FQNNGV in the germline V gene. This CDR3 has 18 amino acids. Trimming took 0 bases from V and 5 from J; bases not matched to a gene: 13.

The CDR3 protein is CASSGPPGGTHTGELFF. The CDR3 region has the DNA TGTGCCAGCAGTGGTCCCCCAGGCGGGACCCACACCGGGGAGCTGTTTTTT. The V and J genes are TRBV2 and TRBJ2-2, with a possible D match to TRBD2 (6 bases). V was pared by 4 bases and J by 3 bases, with 18 bases between. This CDR3 comprises 17 residues. Germline CDR1 and CDR2: SNHLY and FYNNEI.

The chain carries TRBV13 and TRBJ2-1; 7 bases agree with TRBD1. Germline V gives CDR1 PRHDT, CDR2 FYEKMQ (reference sequence). The junction had 7 bases not matched to a gene; V was cut back by 6 bases and J by 2 bases. This CDR3 contains 15 residues. The CDR3 loop is CASRGRDSTYNEQFF. The CDR3 DNA is TGTGCCAGCAGGGGCCGGGACAGTACCTACAATGAGCAGTTCTTC.

This sequence joins TRBV11-1 and TRBJ2-7, with D tentatively TRBD1 (6 bases). Trimming took off 3 bases at V and 5 bases at J, with 11 bases between the two ends. The CDR3 has 13 amino acids. Per the germline V gene, CDR1 is SGHAT and CDR2 is FQDESV (reference sequence). This CDR3 reads CASSFGGGHEQYF. As DNA, the CDR3 is TGTGCCAGCAGCTTTGGGGGCGGCCACGAGCAGTACTTC.

V usage is TRBV13 and J usage is TRBJ1-2, with D uncertain. V shed 0 bases and J shed 3 bases, with 14 bases lying between them. Germline V gene data show CDR1 as PRHDT and CDR2 as FYEKMQ (reference sequence). The CDR3 has 16 amino acids. Here the CDR3 reads CASSLGARTIHYGYTF. CDR3 DNA: TGTGCCAGCAGCTTAGGGGCCCGAACAATTCACTATGGCTACACCTTC.

The chain joins TRBV9 to TRBJ2-3, with TRBD1 identical over 8 bases. Trimming removed 4 bases from V and 0 bases from J; junction bases left unmatched: 4. This CDR3 comprises 15 residues. Germline V CDR1 and CDR2: SGDLS, YYNGEE. CDR3 sequence reads: CASSIGTGSTDTQYF. CDR3 nucleotide sequence: TGTGCCAGCAGCATTGGGACAGGTAGCACAGATACGCAGTATTTT.

The chain uses TRBV7-9 and TRBJ1-2; the D is unclear. Germline V gene lookup returns CDR1 SEHNR and CDR2 FQNEAQ (reference sequence). The CDR3 is made up of 15 amino acids. V was trimmed by 1 base and J by 7 bases, leaving 16 bases between them. The CDR3 loop is CASSLGSARLVGYTF. DNA for the CDR3: TGTGCCAGCAGCTTAGGGTCTGCCAGGCTCGTTGGCTACACCTTC.

This chain links TRBV27 with TRBJ2-7; perhaps TRBD1 as D (5 bases). CDR1 MNHEY and CDR2 SMNVEV come from the germline V gene (reference sequence). The CDR3 is 13 amino acids. Trimming removed 4 bases from V and 0 bases from J, with 7 bases in between. The CDR3: CASSSDNSYEQYF. The DNA of the CDR3 is TGTGCCAGCAGTTCGGACAACTCCTACGAGCAGTACTTC.

This sequence joins TRBV19 and TRBJ1-5, with 7 bases identical to TRBD1. In germline, CDR1 is LNHDA, CDR2 SQIVND (reference sequence). The CDR3 has 15 residues. Losses at the gene ends were 4 bases for V and 3 bases for J; bases not matched to a gene: 6. The CDR3 is CASSRRTGPNQPQHF. The CDR3 region has the DNA TGTGCCAGTAGTAGAAGGACAGGCCCCAATCAGCCCCAGCATTTT.

V usage is TRBV9 and J usage is TRBJ2-2; 7 bases line up with TRBD1. Germline CDR1 and CDR2: SGDLS and YYNGEE. The V segment lost 0 bases and the J segment 4 bases; nucleotides outside the gene matches: 12. CDR3 length: 18 amino acids. The CDR3 DNA sequence: TGTGCCAGCAGCGTAGGTCGGAAGGGGGCGCAGGGCACCGGGGAGCTGTTTTTT. Translating it yields CASSVGRKGAQGTGELFF.